The clone carrying this TCR beta chain was seen a few times. This sample is part of a study of blood T cell repertoires in COVID-19. Study background: Sites in the United States, Italy and Spain provided acute and convalescent COVID-19 samples. T cells, B-cell-depleted T cells, or PBMCs provided the cDNA or gDNA that served as material.

Original handling: Cell counts per sample came from amplifying reference gene primers. The repertoire was sequenced with immunoSEQ multiplex PCR; TCRdb's copy has only in-frame clones and lacks some. V and J calls and clone size are copied from that table; D and trimming were computed from the DNA. The sample contains 350,000 to 450,000 clones, around 84% of which appear only once. Germline CDR1 and CDR2: SEHNR and FQNEAQ (reference sequence). V was trimmed by 2 bases and J by 2 bases, leaving 6 bases between them. The CDR3 runs 13 residues. The sequence came from a human donor in a cohort sampled during active COVID-19. Sequenced material: peripheral blood. The gene calls are TRBV7-9 and TRBJ2-5, with a weak D call TRBD1 (5 bases). CDR3 nucleotides: TGTGCCAGCAGCTTACAGGGACAAGAGACCCAGTACTTC. Amino acids: CASSLQGQETQYF.